These T cell receptor beta chains were read from a single sample in a study of T cell responses to AZD1222 COVID-19 vaccine. Using immunoSEQ multiplex PCR, the repertoire was profiled, and TCRdb retains in-frame clones only, with some absent. The profile covers 110,000 to 150,000 clones, with approximately 93% appearing a single time and approximately 5% taken by the ten largest. Sequencing was performed on peripheral blood, taken on day 0 of AZD1222 vaccination. The receptors were sampled from an adult in good health. Both conserved end residues are part of each CDR3. D genes are given only for firm matches. Only part of the rows carry a size: once, few, many, or a class if the clone is expanded.

j_gene: TRBJ2-7
abundance: -
v_gene: TRBV30
d_gene: TRBD1
CDR3aa: CAWSSGQGASYEQYF
CDR3nt: TGTGCCTGGAGTTCGGGACAGGGGGCGTCCTACGAGCAGTACTTC

j_gene: TRBJ2-3
abundance: once
v_gene: TRBV27
d_gene: -
CDR3aa: CASTDRADTQYF
CDR3nt: TGTGCCAGCACCGACAGAGCAGATACGCAGTATTTT

j_gene: TRBJ2-1
abundance: -
v_gene: TRBV5-1
d_gene: -
CDR3aa: CASSLGPGISYNEQFF
CDR3nt: TGCGCCAGCAGCTTGGGACCGGGCATCTCATACAATGAGCAGTTCTTC

j_gene: TRBJ2-1
abundance: -
v_gene: TRBV5-1
d_gene: -
CDR3aa: CASSLDGGTSYNEQFF
CDR3nt: TGCGCCAGCAGCTTGGATGGCGGGACCTCCTACAATGAGCAGTTCTTC

j_gene: TRBJ2-1
abundance: once
v_gene: TRBV12-2
d_gene: -
CDR3aa: CASRFIRNREQFF
CDR3nt: TGTGCAAGTCGCTTTATCCGGAACCGTGAGCAGTTCTTC

j_gene: TRBJ2-7
abundance: -
v_gene: TRBV27
d_gene: TRBD2
CDR3aa: CASSVAGGPREQYF
CDR3nt: TGTGCCAGCAGTGTAGCGGGAGGGCCTCGCGAGCAGTACTTC

j_gene: TRBJ1-4
abundance: -
v_gene: TRBV4-1
d_gene: -
CDR3aa: CASSQELARTNEKLFF
CDR3nt: TGCGCCAGCAGCCAAGAGTTGGCCCGCACTAATGAAAAACTGTTTTTT

j_gene: TRBJ2-7
abundance: -
v_gene: TRBV11-2
d_gene: TRBD2
CDR3aa: CASSFGLAGVYEQYF
CDR3nt: TGTGCCAGCAGCTTCGGACTAGCGGGAGTCTACGAGCAGTACTTC

j_gene: TRBJ2-1
abundance: -
v_gene: TRBV12-5
d_gene: -
CDR3aa: CASGSFLGALYNEQFF
CDR3nt: TGTGCTAGTGGTTCCTTCTTAGGAGCCCTCTACAATGAGCAGTTCTTC

j_gene: TRBJ1-2
abundance: -
v_gene: TRBV5-8
d_gene: -
CDR3aa: CASSPFNYGYTF
CDR3nt: TGTGCCAGCAGCCCGTTTAACTATGGCTACACCTTC

j_gene: TRBJ1-1
abundance: few
v_gene: TRBV29-1
d_gene: -
CDR3aa: CSVTATGAEAFF
CDR3nt: TGCAGCGTAACAGCCACAGGCGCTGAAGCTTTCTTT

j_gene: TRBJ2-5
abundance: -
v_gene: TRBV7-9
d_gene: TRBD2
CDR3aa: CASSWASGPRETQYF
CDR3nt: TGTGCCAGCAGCTGGGCTAGCGGACCGAGAGAGACCCAGTACTTC

j_gene: TRBJ1-1
abundance: few
v_gene: TRBV7-9
d_gene: -
CDR3aa: CASRSTGIVAFF
CDR3nt: TGTGCCAGCAGGTCCACAGGGATTGTAGCTTTCTTT

j_gene: TRBJ2-2
abundance: -
v_gene: TRBV5-1
d_gene: TRBD2
CDR3aa: CASSLGLAGSGELFF
CDR3nt: TGCGCCAGCAGCTTGGGACTAGCGGGATCCGGGGAGCTGTTTTTT

j_gene: TRBJ2-5
abundance: -
v_gene: TRBV2
d_gene: TRBD1
CDR3aa: CASRPDRGQTQYF
CDR3nt: TGTGCCAGCAGACCAGACAGGGGCCAGACCCAGTACTTC

j_gene: TRBJ1-1
abundance: -
v_gene: TRBV6-5
d_gene: -
CDR3aa: CASKRIGEHTEAFF
CDR3nt: TGTGCCAGCAAAAGAATTGGAGAGCACACTGAAGCTTTCTTT

j_gene: TRBJ1-5
abundance: -
v_gene: TRBV6-2/TRBV6-3
d_gene: TRBD1
CDR3aa: CASSSEGQGGRNQPQHF
CDR3nt: TGTGCCAGCAGCAGCGAGGGACAGGGAGGAAGGAATCAGCCCCAGCATTTT

j_gene: TRBJ2-5
abundance: -
v_gene: TRBV9
d_gene: TRBD1
CDR3aa: CASSLDRREETQYF
CDR3nt: TGTGCCAGCAGCCTGGACAGGCGAGAAGAGACCCAGTACTTC

j_gene: TRBJ2-5
abundance: -
v_gene: TRBV12-3/TRBV12-4
d_gene: -
CDR3aa: CASSLSGKETQYF
CDR3nt: TGTGCCAGCAGTTTGTCCGGAAAAGAGACCCAGTACTTC

j_gene: TRBJ2-7
abundance: -
v_gene: TRBV4-1
d_gene: -
CDR3aa: CASSQDVDSDSYEQYF
CDR3nt: TGCGCCAGCAGCCAAGATGTTGACTCGGATTCCTACGAGCAGTACTTC

j_gene: TRBJ2-1
abundance: -
v_gene: TRBV30
d_gene: TRBD1
CDR3aa: CAWRRQGSSYNEQFF
CDR3nt: TGTGCCTGGCGAAGACAGGGGAGTTCCTACAATGAGCAGTTCTTC

j_gene: TRBJ2-1
abundance: -
v_gene: TRBV27
d_gene: TRBD1
CDR3aa: CASSPGTGESYNEQFF
CDR3nt: TGTGCCAGCAGTCCAGGGACAGGTGAATCCTACAATGAGCAGTTCTTC

j_gene: TRBJ2-5
abundance: once
v_gene: TRBV2
d_gene: -
CDR3aa: CASSKKAGSQETQYF
CDR3nt: TGTGCCAGCAGCAAAAAAGCGGGTTCTCAAGAGACCCAGTACTTC

j_gene: TRBJ2-3
abundance: -
v_gene: TRBV6-1
d_gene: -
CDR3aa: CASSEGRADTQYF
CDR3nt: TGTGCCAGCAGTGAAGGGAGGGCGGATACGCAGTATTTT

j_gene: TRBJ1-6
abundance: -
v_gene: TRBV3-1/TRBV3-2
d_gene: -
CDR3aa: CASSQDGAERPLHF
CDR3nt: TGTGCCAGCAGCCAAGATGGGGCTGAGCGACCCCTCCACTTT

j_gene: TRBJ2-5
abundance: -
v_gene: TRBV3-1/TRBV3-2
d_gene: -
CDR3aa: CASSQGETQYF
CDR3nt: TGTGCCAGCAGCCAAGGGGAGACCCAGTACTTC

j_gene: TRBJ1-4
abundance: -
v_gene: TRBV10-2
d_gene: TRBD1
CDR3aa: CASSESGTGYEKLFF
CDR3nt: TGCGCCAGCAGTGAGTCGGGGACAGGGTATGAAAAACTGTTTTTT

j_gene: TRBJ2-3
abundance: -
v_gene: TRBV14
d_gene: -
CDR3aa: CASSPLSTDTQYF
CDR3nt: TGTGCCAGCAGCCCCCTTAGCACAGATACGCAGTATTTT

j_gene: TRBJ2-1
abundance: -
v_gene: TRBV6-2/TRBV6-3
d_gene: TRBD2
CDR3aa: CASSPITSGRYYEQFF
CDR3nt: TGTGCCAGCAGCCCCATTACTAGCGGGAGATACTATGAGCAGTTCTTC

j_gene: TRBJ2-7
abundance: -
v_gene: TRBV7-9
d_gene: -
CDR3aa: CASSAPGVPYEQYF
CDR3nt: TGTGCCAGCAGCGCCCCAGGGGTTCCCTACGAGCAGTACTTC